This TCR beta chain was profiled in a study of T cell clonotyping in hematopoietic cell transplantation. Points from the study as a whole: Without cell sorting, CD4 versus CD8 contributions remain unresolved. At the given depth, recipient repertoires were over 97% de novo clonotypes. Higher Inverse Simpson Index values in graft donor and pretransplant recipient predicted broader posttransplant TCR diversity. Recipient TCR diversity dropped after transplant; expanded clonotypes rose from day 30 to 180.

Notes on this clone: Its antigen is unknown.

The V gene's germline CDR1 is SGDLS and CDR2 YYNGEE. J lost 4 bases, V lost 4 bases, and 11 bases had no gene match. This CDR3 spans 17 amino acids. Generated by immunoSEQ multiplex PCR, the TCRdb table keeps only in-frame clones and is missing some. Altogether fewer than 20,000 clones are present, 71% being singletons, with the ten largest covering about 9.9%. This clonotype was obtained from a woman aged 60-70 years in good health. Some clones in this sample may be carry-over from other donors' samples. The gene calls are TRBV9 and TRBJ2-2; 9 positions match TRBD1. The sequencing sample was made of peripheral blood mononuclear cells. This chain's CDR3 is CASSWSVGQGGTGELFF. CDR3 coding DNA: TGTGCCAGCAGCTGGTCGGTGGGACAGGGAGGCACCGGGGAGCTGTTTTTT.